Listed below are T cell receptor beta chains from one sample, sequenced in a study of blood T cells in healthy people across ages. One entry per CDR3 protein, called by TCRdb with MiXCR from the 5' RACE reads. This sample carries roughly 800,000 distinct CDR3 sequences, roughly 25% of them seen once, and the ten largest clones take roughly 3.8%. These data were likewise used in another study, on T cells of mothers and their children.

Sequencing was performed on blood. These receptors came from a boy aged 5-17 years in good health. The CDR3 runs from the conserved cysteine through the conserved F or W. D genes are given only for firm matches. A clone size is listed for some rows: how often the clone was seen (once, few, many), or a class if it is expanded.

V gene: TRBV28; J gene: TRBJ2-7; D gene: TRBD1; clone size: -; CDR3 length: 14; CDR3 protein: CATKTGAYSYEQYF; CDR3 DNA: TGTGCCACAAAGACAGGGGCTTATTCCTACGAGCAGTACTTC
V gene: TRBV10-3; J gene: TRBJ2-7; D gene: TRBD2; clone size: -; CDR3 length: 18; CDR3 protein: CAISELGTSGSLDPEQYF; CDR3 DNA: TGTGCCATCAGTGAGTTGGGGACTAGCGGGAGTCTGGATCCCGAGCAGTACTTC
V gene: TRBV19; J gene: TRBJ1-5; D gene: -; clone size: -; CDR3 length: 15; CDR3 protein: CASSIRQASNQPQHF; CDR3 DNA: TGTGCCAGTAGTATACGTCAGGCTAGCAATCAGCCCCAGCATTTT
V gene: TRBV4-3; J gene: TRBJ1-5; D gene: -; clone size: -; CDR3 length: 15; CDR3 protein: CASSQESGTPWPQHF; CDR3 DNA: TGCGCCAGCAGCCAAGAAAGCGGGACCCCATGGCCCCAGCATTTT
V gene: TRBV4-1; J gene: TRBJ2-7; D gene: -; clone size: -; CDR3 length: 12; CDR3 protein: CASSQGNYEQYF; CDR3 DNA: TGCGCCAGCAGCCAAGGGAACTACGAGCAGTACTTC
V gene: TRBV14; J gene: TRBJ1-2; D gene: -; clone size: -; CDR3 length: 13; CDR3 protein: CASSSQGFEGYTF; CDR3 DNA: TGTGCCAGCAGCAGTCAGGGATTTGAGGGCTACACCTTC
V gene: TRBV3-2; J gene: TRBJ1-1; D gene: -; clone size: few; CDR3 length: 9; CDR3 protein: CASSLAAFF; CDR3 DNA: TGTGCCAGCAGCCTGGCAGCTTTCTTT
V gene: TRBV20-1; J gene: TRBJ2-2; D gene: -; clone size: -; CDR3 length: 13; CDR3 protein: CSGAPGNTGELFF; CDR3 DNA: TGCAGTGGTGCCCCCGGGAACACCGGGGAGCTGTTTTTT
V gene: TRBV14; J gene: TRBJ2-7; D gene: -; clone size: -; CDR3 length: 21; CDR3 protein: CASSSALGQGKTIGLAYEQYF; CDR3 DNA: TGTGCCAGCAGCAGCGCACTTGGACAGGGAAAAACTATAGGACTAGCGTATGAGCAGTACTTC
V gene: TRBV12-3/TRBV12-4; J gene: TRBJ2-3; D gene: TRBD2; clone size: -; CDR3 length: 16; CDR3 protein: CASSLRASGITDTQYF; CDR3 DNA: TGTGCCAGCAGTTTAAGGGCTAGCGGGATCACAGATACGCAGTATTTT
V gene: TRBV11-2; J gene: TRBJ2-1; D gene: -; clone size: -; CDR3 length: 16; CDR3 protein: CASRTLGGGNYNEQFF; CDR3 DNA: TGTGCCAGCAGGACACTCGGAGGGGGCAATTACAATGAGCAGTTCTTC
V gene: TRBV7-9; J gene: TRBJ2-7; D gene: TRBD1; clone size: -; CDR3 length: 15; CDR3 protein: CASSSPDRVGDEQYF; CDR3 DNA: TGTGCCAGCAGCTCCCCCGACAGGGTCGGCGACGAGCAGTACTTC
V gene: TRBV28; J gene: TRBJ1-1; D gene: TRBD1; clone size: few; CDR3 length: 16; CDR3 protein: CASTLPMTGTGTEAFF; CDR3 DNA: TGTGCCAGCACCTTACCAATGACAGGGACGGGCACTGAAGCTTTCTTT
V gene: TRBV6-4; J gene: TRBJ2-1; D gene: TRBD2; clone size: -; CDR3 length: 14; CDR3 protein: CASSAGLPYNEQFF; CDR3 DNA: TGTGCCAGCAGTGCGGGACTACCTTACAATGAGCAGTTCTTC
V gene: TRBV7-9; J gene: TRBJ1-1; D gene: -; clone size: few; CDR3 length: 13; CDR3 protein: CASSPSAGGEAFF; CDR3 DNA: TGTGCCAGCAGCCCCTCTGCGGGCGGTGAAGCTTTCTTT
V gene: TRBV12-3/TRBV12-4; J gene: TRBJ1-1; D gene: -; clone size: -; CDR3 length: 13; CDR3 protein: CASSEWRNTEAFF; CDR3 DNA: TGTGCCAGCAGTGAATGGCGGAACACTGAAGCTTTCTTT
V gene: TRBV7-8; J gene: TRBJ1-1; D gene: TRBD1; clone size: -; CDR3 length: 16; CDR3 protein: CASSQWTGGIDTEAFF; CDR3 DNA: TGTGCCAGCAGCCAATGGACAGGGGGAATCGACACTGAAGCTTTCTTT
V gene: TRBV10-3; J gene: TRBJ2-7; D gene: TRBD2; clone size: few; CDR3 length: 13; CDR3 protein: CAISPGGSYEQYF; CDR3 DNA: TGTGCCATAAGTCCGGGGGGCTCCTACGAGCAGTACTTC
V gene: TRBV28; J gene: TRBJ2-2; D gene: -; clone size: -; CDR3 length: 15; CDR3 protein: CASSLRPLNTGELFF; CDR3 DNA: TGTGCCAGCAGTTTAAGACCCCTGAACACCGGGGAGCTGTTTTTT
V gene: TRBV6-2/TRBV6-3; J gene: TRBJ1-5; D gene: -; clone size: few; CDR3 length: 11; CDR3 protein: CASRQGGPQHF; CDR3 DNA: TGTGCCAGCAGACAAGGTGGGCCCCAGCATTTT
V gene: TRBV29-1; J gene: TRBJ2-3; D gene: TRBD2; clone size: few; CDR3 length: 16; CDR3 protein: CSVRGLAGGVTDTQYF; CDR3 DNA: TGCAGCGTGAGGGGACTAGCGGGGGGGGTCACAGATACGCAGTATTTT
V gene: TRBV29-1; J gene: TRBJ1-1; D gene: -; clone size: -; CDR3 length: 14; CDR3 protein: CSVATGTLNTEAFF; CDR3 DNA: TGCAGCGTTGCTACCGGGACTTTGAACACTGAAGCTTTCTTT
V gene: TRBV20-1; J gene: TRBJ2-1; D gene: -; clone size: -; CDR3 length: 11; CDR3 protein: CSARARSLGVF; CDR3 DNA: TGCAGTGCTCGGGCTCGGTCCCTTGGGGTCTTC
V gene: TRBV18; J gene: TRBJ1-2; D gene: -; clone size: -; CDR3 length: 15; CDR3 protein: CASSPSSGQHYGYTF; CDR3 DNA: TGTGCCAGCTCACCCTCTAGTGGACAGCACTATGGCTACACCTTC
V gene: TRBV7-2; J gene: TRBJ1-2; D gene: -; clone size: -; CDR3 length: 16; CDR3 protein: CASSFGRNPANYGYTF; CDR3 DNA: TGTGCCAGCAGCTTCGGACGGAACCCAGCTAACTATGGCTACACCTTC
V gene: TRBV4-3; J gene: TRBJ2-7; D gene: -; clone size: few; CDR3 length: 14; CDR3 protein: CASSRDAAGYEQYF; CDR3 DNA: TGCGCCAGCAGCCGAGATGCTGCAGGGTACGAGCAGTACTTC
V gene: TRBV7-9; J gene: TRBJ1-1; D gene: -; clone size: -; CDR3 length: 15; CDR3 protein: CASSLERPQLSEAFF; CDR3 DNA: TGTGCCAGCAGCTTAGAGCGCCCTCAGTTATCTGAAGCTTTCTTT
V gene: TRBV5-1; J gene: TRBJ1-4; D gene: TRBD1; clone size: few; CDR3 length: 16; CDR3 protein: CASSLEKGQGGEKLFF; CDR3 DNA: TGCGCCAGCAGCTTGGAGAAAGGACAGGGAGGGGAAAAACTGTTTTTT
V gene: TRBV20-1; J gene: TRBJ2-2; D gene: -; clone size: -; CDR3 length: 16; CDR3 protein: CSAPRGGRADTGELFF; CDR3 DNA: TGCAGTGCTCCCCGGGGCGGCAGGGCGGACACCGGGGAGCTGTTTTTT
V gene: TRBV7-9; J gene: TRBJ1-1; D gene: TRBD1; clone size: -; CDR3 length: 16; CDR3 protein: CASPSRGTSGGTEAFF; CDR3 DNA: TGTGCCAGCCCCTCTCGCGGGACCTCAGGGGGGACTGAAGCTTTCTTT
V gene: TRBV6-1; J gene: TRBJ2-7; D gene: TRBD2; clone size: -; CDR3 length: 17; CDR3 protein: CASRGLAGGQNTYEQYF; CDR3 DNA: TGTGCCAGCAGGGGACTAGCGGGAGGCCAAAATACCTACGAGCAGTACTTC
V gene: TRBV12-3/TRBV12-4; J gene: TRBJ1-5; D gene: TRBD1; clone size: many; CDR3 length: 14; CDR3 protein: CASSLGQGNQPQHF; CDR3 DNA: TGTGCCAGCAGCTTAGGACAGGGCAATCAGCCCCAGCATTTT
V gene: TRBV24-1; J gene: TRBJ2-1; D gene: -; clone size: -; CDR3 length: 12; CDR3 protein: CATSDPASEQFF; CDR3 DNA: TGTGCCACCAGTGACCCTGCGAGTGAGCAGTTCTTC
V gene: TRBV14; J gene: TRBJ2-5; D gene: -; clone size: few; CDR3 length: 11; CDR3 protein: CASSQDVTQYF; CDR3 DNA: TGTGCCAGCAGCCAAGATGTGACCCAGTACTTC
V gene: TRBV7-2; J gene: TRBJ2-5; D gene: TRBD1; clone size: few; CDR3 length: 16; CDR3 protein: CASSPTGRGHGETQYF; CDR3 DNA: TGTGCCAGCAGTCCGACCGGCAGGGGGCATGGAGAGACCCAGTACTTC
V gene: TRBV5-4; J gene: TRBJ2-1; D gene: TRBD1; clone size: -; CDR3 length: 21; CDR3 protein: CASSSEWTGALISSSYNEQFF; CDR3 DNA: TGTGCCAGCAGCTCTGAATGGACAGGGGCATTAATTTCCAGCTCCTACAATGAGCAGTTCTTC
V gene: TRBV7-9; J gene: TRBJ2-1; D gene: TRBD1; clone size: few; CDR3 length: 17; CDR3 protein: CASSLARDRFFSVEQFF; CDR3 DNA: TGTGCCAGCAGCTTAGCGCGGGACAGGTTTTTTTCTGTTGAGCAGTTCTTC
V gene: TRBV29-1; J gene: TRBJ2-1; D gene: -; clone size: -; CDR3 length: 11; CDR3 protein: CSGERLSEQFF; CDR3 DNA: TGCAGCGGAGAAAGATTATCCGAGCAGTTCTTC
V gene: TRBV20-1; J gene: TRBJ1-3; D gene: -; clone size: -; CDR3 length: 14; CDR3 protein: CSASDFLTGNTIYF; CDR3 DNA: TGCAGTGCTAGTGACTTCCTCACTGGAAACACCATATATTTT
V gene: TRBV29-1; J gene: TRBJ2-7; D gene: -; clone size: few; CDR3 length: 14; CDR3 protein: CSVEAGTRPYEQYF; CDR3 DNA: TGCAGCGTTGAAGCCGGGACGAGACCCTACGAGCAGTACTTC